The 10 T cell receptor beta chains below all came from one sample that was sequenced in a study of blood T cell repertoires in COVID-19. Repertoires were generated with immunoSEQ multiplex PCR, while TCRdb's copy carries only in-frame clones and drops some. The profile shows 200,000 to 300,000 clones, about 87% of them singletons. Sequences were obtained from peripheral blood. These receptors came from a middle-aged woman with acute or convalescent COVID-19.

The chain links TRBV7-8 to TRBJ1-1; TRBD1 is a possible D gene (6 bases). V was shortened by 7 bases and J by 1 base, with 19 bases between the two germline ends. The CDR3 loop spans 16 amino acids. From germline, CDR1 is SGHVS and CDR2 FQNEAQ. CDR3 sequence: CASNPTGPIPNTEAFF. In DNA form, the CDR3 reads TGTGCCAGCAACCCGACAGGACCCATACCGAACACTGAAGCTTTCTTT.

CDR3 coding DNA: TGTGCCACCTACAGGGGGCGAAACACTGAAGCTTTCTTT. Its protein product is CATYRGRNTEAFF. The genes are TRBV10-3 and TRBJ1-1, with 9 bases fitting TRBD1. V shed 10 bases and J 2 bases; nucleotides not matched to a gene: 5. Germline values: CDR1 ENHRY, CDR2 SYGVKD. This CDR3 contains 13 residues.

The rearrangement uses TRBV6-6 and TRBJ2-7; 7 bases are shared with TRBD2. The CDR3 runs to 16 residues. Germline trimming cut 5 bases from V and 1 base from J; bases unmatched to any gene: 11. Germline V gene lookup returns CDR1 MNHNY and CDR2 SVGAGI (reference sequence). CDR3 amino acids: CASSAFGAGSSYEQYV. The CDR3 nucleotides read TGTGCCAGCAGTGCCTTCGGAGCGGGGAGTTCCTACGAGCAGTACGTC.

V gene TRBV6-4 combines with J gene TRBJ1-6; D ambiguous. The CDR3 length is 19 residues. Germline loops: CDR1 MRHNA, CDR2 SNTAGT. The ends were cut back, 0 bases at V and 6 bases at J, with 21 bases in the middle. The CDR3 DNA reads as TGTGCCAGCAGTGACTCAAGTGAATTCCTGGCCTGGGCTAATTCACCCCTCCACTTT. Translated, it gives CASSDSSEFLAWANSPLHF.

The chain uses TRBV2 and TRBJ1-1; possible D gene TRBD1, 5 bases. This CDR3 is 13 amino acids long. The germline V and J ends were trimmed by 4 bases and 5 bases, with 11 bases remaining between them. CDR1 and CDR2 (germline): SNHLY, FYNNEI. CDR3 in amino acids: CASSAGSRTEAFF. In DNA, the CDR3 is TGTGCCAGCAGTGCAGGGTCGAGGACTGAAGCTTTCTTT.

The CDR3 region has the DNA TGTGCCAGCAGTAGCAGGGTGGACACTGAAGCTTTCTTT. Protein: CASSSRVDTEAFF. The chain employs TRBV2 and TRBJ1-1; tentative D call: TRBD1 (5 bases). The CDR3 length is 13 residues. Trimming pared 5 bases from V and 3 bases from J, leaving 10 bases between. Looked up from germline, CDR1 is SNHLY and CDR2 is FYNNEI.

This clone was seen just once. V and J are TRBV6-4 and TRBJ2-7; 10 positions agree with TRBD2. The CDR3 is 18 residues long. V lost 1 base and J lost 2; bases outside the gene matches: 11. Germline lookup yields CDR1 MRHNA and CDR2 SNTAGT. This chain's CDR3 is CASSDYNHSGGRPYEQYV. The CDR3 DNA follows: TGTGCCAGCAGTGACTACAACCATAGCGGGGGGCGTCCCTACGAGCAGTACGTC.

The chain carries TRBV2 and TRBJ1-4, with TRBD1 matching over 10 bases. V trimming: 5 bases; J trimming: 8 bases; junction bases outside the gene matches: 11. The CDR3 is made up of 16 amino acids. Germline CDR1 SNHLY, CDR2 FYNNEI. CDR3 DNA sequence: TGTGCCAGCAGTAATCGCCCGGGACAGGGGAGAGAAAAACTGTTTTTT. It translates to CASSNRPGQGREKLFF.

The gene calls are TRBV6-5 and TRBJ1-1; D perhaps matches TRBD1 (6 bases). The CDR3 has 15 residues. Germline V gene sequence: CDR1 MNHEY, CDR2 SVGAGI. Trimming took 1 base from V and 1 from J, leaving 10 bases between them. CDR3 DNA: TGTGCCAGCAGTTACTTTGCCAGGGGGAACACTGAAGCTTTCTTT. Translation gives CASSYFARGNTEAFF.

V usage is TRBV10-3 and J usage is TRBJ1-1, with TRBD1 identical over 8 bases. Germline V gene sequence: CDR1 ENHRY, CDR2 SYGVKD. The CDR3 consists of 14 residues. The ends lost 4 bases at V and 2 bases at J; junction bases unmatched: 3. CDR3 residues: CAISAAGGNTEAFF. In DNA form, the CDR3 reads TGTGCCATCAGTGCGGCAGGGGGCAACACTGAAGCTTTCTTT.